Sequencing of this T cell receptor (beta chain) was carried out in a study of T cell changes during pregnancy in multiple sclerosis. This clone showed up just once. CDR1 is SGDLS, CDR2 YYNGEE, per germline. The CDR3 covers 14 residues. Between the trimmed V and J ends, which lost 4 bases and 1 base, there was a span of 11 bases. Some clones are missing from TCRdb's copy, which holds only in-frame ones; the method was immunoSEQ multiplex PCR. This table has around 64,000 clones, roughly 92% appearing once. The chain has TRBV9 and TRBJ1-2; D is unresolved. The clonotype comes from a female donor with multiple sclerosis, enrolled in a pregnancy study. This specimen was CD8+ T cells from peripheral blood mononuclear cells, taken in the third trimester of pregnancy. CDR3 in amino acids: CASSPTSINYGYTF. As DNA, the CDR3 is TGTGCCAGCAGCCCTACTTCCATTAACTATGGCTACACCTTC. The full variable domain, in which reference TRBV9 and TRBJ1-2 provide the parts outside the CDR3, is DSGVTQTPKHLITATGQRVTLRCSPRSGDLSVYWYQQSLDQGLQFLIQYYNGEERAKGNILERFSAQQFPDLHSELNLSSLELGDSALYFCASSPTSINYGYTFGSGTRLTVV.